This TCR beta chain is from a study of blood T cell repertoires in COVID-19. Study-wide background: Sites across the United States, Italy and Spain contributed samples from acute and convalescent COVID-19. The analysed material was cDNA or gDNA that came from T cells, B-cell-depleted T cells, or PBMCs.

Original processing notes: Scientists estimated how many nucleated cells there were by amplifying reference gene primers. TCRdb keeps only in-frame clones here, not all; method: immunoSEQ multiplex PCR. That table supplies the V and J calls and clone size; D and trimming were determined from the DNA. The table includes about 47,000 clones, roughly 80% detected once. Trimming cost V 8 bases and J 9 bases, with 12 bases left between them. The length of the CDR3 is 11 residues. Germline values: CDR1 KGHDR, CDR2 SFDVKD. This chain links TRBV24-1 with TRBJ1-1; a weak D match, TRBD1 (5 bases). The TCR originated in a man aged 45 to 65 with acute or convalescent COVID-19. Sequencing was done on a sample of peripheral blood. The CDR3 DNA sequence: TGTGCCACCATGGATACAGGCCAAGCTTTCTTT. Encoded protein: CATMDTGQAFF.